This TCR beta chain was sequenced during a study of T cell responses to AZD1222 COVID-19 vaccine. General observations from the study: Following two doses of AZD1222, Spike-specific TCR breadth and depth rose. Only after the peak T cell response were repertoires sampled. Clonal diversity was possibly underestimated, and white British individuals and females predominated among donors.

TCRdb's table, derived via immunoSEQ multiplex PCR, lists solely in-frame clones and lacks some. Among some 190,000 clones listed, about 94% were seen once. Points on this clone: As yet, its antigen is unknown.

Germline lookup yields CDR1 MNHEY and CDR2 SMNVEV (reference sequence). Trimming left V 7 bases short and J 3 bases short, with 18 bases between. The CDR3 extends over 15 amino acids. This TCR was sampled from an adult who received the MenACWY meningococcal vaccine as a control. This sample comprised peripheral blood, obtained 28 days after the second dose of the MenACWY control vaccine. The chain joins TRBV27 to TRBJ1-1; D is possibly TRBD1 (6 bases). The CDR3 DNA is TGTGCCAGCACCAAGTGGACGGGGGGGCACACTGAAGCTTTCTTT. Protein: CASTKWTGGHTEAFF.